These 26 T cell receptor beta chains share one sample of origin, sequenced in a study of blood T cell repertoires in COVID-19. Sequencing was performed with immunoSEQ multiplex PCR; in TCRdb, only in-frame clones are kept and a portion is missing. The table lists 130,000 to 150,000 clones, 70% to 90% of them singletons. Sequencing was carried out using peripheral blood. These receptors all stem from a woman aged 40 to 50 with active or convalescent COVID-19.

The chain employs TRBV28 and TRBJ2-7; 9 bases line up with TRBD1. The CDR3 consists of 14 residues. J was trimmed by 0 bases and V by 6 bases; bases with no gene match: 3. The germline gives CDR1 MDHEN, CDR2 SYDVKM. CDR3 DNA: TGTGCCAGCAGCTTGACAGGGGGCTCCTACGAGCAGTACTTC. It is translated as CASSLTGGSYEQYF.

This clone was picked up one time. The chain has TRBV11-2 and TRBJ2-1, with D possibly matching TRBD2 (6 bases). CDR1 SGHAT and CDR2 FQNNGV come from the germline V gene. The V gene lost 3 bases and the J gene lost 4 bases, with 13 bases spanning the gap. This CDR3 has 15 residues. The CDR3 DNA is TGTGCCAGCAGCTTTGGGGGGAGTACTTACAATGAGCAGTTCTTC. It translates to CASSFGGSTYNEQFF.

The chain joins TRBV28 to TRBJ1-5; 10 bases fit TRBD1. Germline trimming cut 6 bases from V and 0 bases from J; bases unmatched to any gene: 14. The V gene's germline CDR1 is MDHEN and CDR2 SYDVKM. The CDR3 runs to 19 residues. CDR3 sequence (DNA): TGTGCCAGCAGGGGGGACAGGGGTCGGAGGGCCTATAGCAATCAGCCCCAGCATTTT. This translates into CASRGDRGRRAYSNQPQHF.

The chain recombines TRBV5-1 with TRBJ2-5; 10 bases map to TRBD2. This CDR3 contains 15 residues. The V gene end was trimmed by 1 base and the J gene end by 4 bases; junction bases not matched to a gene: 4. CDR1 is SGHRS, CDR2 YFSETQ, per germline. As DNA, the CDR3 is TGCGCCAGCAGCTTGTCCAGCGGGAGGGTAGAGACCCAGTACTTC. Protein: CASSLSSGRVETQYF. The full variable domain, rest sourced from reference TRBV5-1 and TRBJ2-5, is KAGVTQTPRYLIKTRGQQVTLSCSPISGHRSVSWYQQTPGQGLQFLFEYFSETQRNKGNFPGRFSGRQFSNSRSEMNVSTLELGDSALYLCASSLSSGRVETQYFGPGTRLLVL.

The chain employs TRBV7-9 and TRBJ1-3, with a tentative D call TRBD1 (6 bases). This CDR3 comprises 15 residues. V was cut by 6 bases and J by 0 bases, with 12 bases left in between. The germline gives CDR1 SEHNR, CDR2 FQNEAQ (reference sequence). CDR3 sequence reads: CASSPTGISGNTIYF. CDR3 DNA: TGTGCCAGCAGTCCAACAGGGATCTCTGGAAACACCATATATTTT.

This chain uses TRBV6-6 with TRBJ2-7; 9 nucleotides line up with TRBD2. The CDR3 consists of 14 residues. CDR1 and CDR2 from the germline V gene are MNHNY and SVGAGI (reference sequence). V lost 2 bases and J lost 6; bases outside the gene matches: 5. Here the CDR3 DNA reads TGTGCCAGCAGTTACGGGACTAGCAACTCCGAGCAGTACTTC. Its translation is CASSYGTSNSEQYF.

The J gene is TRBJ1-3, the V gene TRBV19; D call uncertain. The CDR3 runs 15 residues. V was trimmed by 7 bases and J by 3 bases, leaving 16 bases between them. The V gene's germline CDR1 is LNHDA and CDR2 SQIVND (reference sequence). The DNA of the CDR3 is TGTGCCAGTACTCACCCGCGAGGGCTTGGAAACACCATATATTTT. Protein product: CASTHPRGLGNTIYF.

The CDR3 region has the DNA TGTGCCAGCAGTCTTCCGGGGTCTGAAGCTTTCTTT. Amino acid sequence: CASSLPGSEAFF. The chain combines TRBV6-2 or TRBV6-3 with TRBJ1-1; D remains ambiguous. The CDR3 is 12 residues long. Trimming cost V 5 bases and J 6 bases, with 10 bases left between them. CDR1 is MNHEY, CDR2 SVGEGT, per germline.

The chain joins TRBV5-6 to TRBJ2-1; maybe TRBD2 (6 bases). Trimming shortened V by 0 bases and J by 7 bases, and 14 bases separated the two germline ends. This CDR3 is 15 amino acids long. Germline CDR1 and CDR2: SGHDT and YYEEEE. In nucleotides, the CDR3 is TGTGCCAGCAGCTTGGCAGGCGGGAAAGGGAATGAGCAGTTCTTC. This translates into CASSLAGGKGNEQFF.

This clone was detected once. CDR3 protein: CAWSRIQGMGNQPQHF. The CDR3 nucleotides are TGTGCCTGGAGTCGGATCCAGGGTATGGGCAATCAGCCCCAGCATTTT. V is TRBV30 and J is TRBJ1-5, with TRBD1 as a possible D gene (5 bases). V lost 2 bases and J lost 2, with 16 bases in between. Germline CDR1 and CDR2: GTSNPN and SVGIG (reference sequence). The CDR3 contains 16 residues.

This chain uses TRBV7-9 with TRBJ2-1, with D possibly TRBD2 on 6 matching bases. In germline, CDR1 is SEHNR, CDR2 FQNEAQ (reference sequence). The V and J ends lost 7 bases and 9 bases respectively, with 28 bases between them. There are 17 residues in the CDR3. The CDR3 loop is CASTLSGQWSGDGEQFF. The CDR3 nucleotides read TGTGCCAGCACTCTTTCAGGCCAGTGGTCGGGAGACGGTGAGCAGTTCTTC.

The genes are TRBV6-5 and TRBJ2-7; the match to TRBD1 covers 7 bases. The V gene's germline CDR1 is MNHEY and CDR2 SVGAGI. The V gene end was trimmed by 8 bases and the J gene end by 7 bases; junction bases not matched to a gene: 11. This CDR3 contains 13 residues. For the CDR3, the DNA is TGTGCCAGCCGTAGGGACAGCCTGGAGGAGCAGTACTTC. It specifies CASRRDSLEEQYF.

This chain links TRBV7-8 with TRBJ2-4; D may be TRBD2 (6 bases). The CDR3 has 15 amino acids. Germline CDR1 and CDR2: SGHVS and FQNEAQ. Trimming removed 2 bases at V and 8 bases at J, with 16 bases between. For the CDR3, the DNA is TGTGCCAGCAGCTTAAGGCAGGGAGGTTGGGACATTCAGTACTTC. Translation: CASSLRQGGWDIQYF.

V and J are TRBV19 and TRBJ2-7; 8 bases are shared with TRBD2. V was pared by 7 bases and J by 0 bases, with 17 bases of the junction left unmatched. This CDR3 is 18 amino acids long. Germline CDR1 reads LNHDA; CDR2 reads SQIVND (reference sequence). CDR3 loop: CASTETSGGGTYSYEQYF. The CDR3 DNA reads TGTGCCAGTACGGAAACTAGCGGAGGGGGGACCTACTCCTACGAGCAGTACTTC.

This chain uses TRBV18 with TRBJ1-1; 8 bases fit TRBD1. This CDR3 is built from 15 residues. V lost 0 bases, J lost 5 bases, and 5 bases stayed unmatched. Germline V gene sequence: CDR1 KGHSH, CDR2 LQKENI. The CDR3 DNA sequence: TGTGCCAGCTCACCACCGGACAGGGATAGAACTGAAGCTTTCTTT. It is translated as CASSPPDRDRTEAFF.

V gene TRBV18 combines with J gene TRBJ2-1; TRBD1 agrees at 9 bases. This CDR3 spans 15 amino acids. CDR1 is KGHSH, CDR2 LQKENI, per germline. V was pared by 3 bases and J by 4 bases, with 4 bases of the junction left unmatched. The CDR3 DNA is TGTGCCAGCTCACCCCGGGACAGGGTTTACAATGAGCAGTTCTTC. Residues: CASSPRDRVYNEQFF.

The chain combines TRBV28 with TRBJ2-7; 7 bases line up with TRBD1. The V and J ends lost 6 bases and 0 bases, in that order; junction bases with no gene match: 8. Germline lookup yields CDR1 MDHEN and CDR2 SYDVKM. This CDR3 has 15 residues. CDR3 in amino acids: CASRSGSGGSYEQYF. The CDR3 nucleotides read TGTGCCAGCAGATCTGGGTCAGGGGGCTCCTACGAGCAGTACTTC.

The chain is built from TRBV7-8 and TRBJ1-2, with 11 bases identical to TRBD1. J was trimmed by 3 bases and V by 3 bases; bases with no gene match: 9. The CDR3 runs 17 residues. CDR1 is SGHVS, CDR2 FQNEAQ, per germline. CDR3 in amino acids: CASSLLIRTGGDYGYTF. The CDR3 region has the DNA TGTGCCAGCAGCTTGTTGATCCGGACAGGGGGCGACTATGGCTACACCTTC.

This chain connects TRBV28 to TRBJ1-3, with 7 bases that match TRBD1. Germline V gives CDR1 MDHEN, CDR2 SYDVKM. The CDR3 totals 15 residues. Germline trimming cut 1 base from V and 3 bases from J; bases unmatched to any gene: 3. CDR3 DNA sequence: TGTGCCAGCAGTTTATTGACAGGGCATGGAAACACCATATATTTT. Its translation is CASSLLTGHGNTIYF.

This chain links TRBV19 with TRBJ1-2, with D possibly being TRBD1 (6 bases). There are 17 residues in the CDR3. Per germline, CDR1 LNHDA and CDR2 SQIVND (reference sequence). The V end was cut by 4 bases, the J end by 0 bases, with 18 bases between. CDR3 loop: CASSTRDRLSANYGYTF. CDR3 DNA sequence: TGTGCCAGTAGTACCCGAGACAGGCTATCAGCTAACTATGGCTACACCTTC.

On this clone itself: The sample carries other DNA sequences with the same CDR3. The V call is TRBV5-1, the J call TRBJ2-1; 9 positions match TRBD1. The CDR3 loop spans 15 amino acids. Germline lookup yields CDR1 SGHRS and CDR2 YFSETQ. Trimming removed 4 bases from V and 2 bases from J; junction bases left unmatched: 4. The CDR3 here is CASSPGQGTYNEQFF. The CDR3 nucleotides are TGCGCCAGCAGCCCGGGACAGGGCACCTACAATGAGCAGTTCTTC.

J is TRBJ1-1 and V is TRBV19; 8 positions agree with TRBD1. V dropped 1 base and J dropped 3; count of bases not matched to a gene: 4. The length of the CDR3 is 15 residues. Germline loops: CDR1 LNHDA, CDR2 SQIVND (reference sequence). The CDR3 sequence is CASSIGPRGHTEAFF. CDR3 DNA sequence: TGTGCCAGTAGTATAGGTCCCAGGGGGCACACTGAAGCTTTCTTT.

This sequence joins TRBV5-4 and TRBJ1-4, with a possible D match to TRBD1 (5 bases). This CDR3 is built from 18 residues. Germline CDR1 reads SGHNT; CDR2 reads YYREEE (reference sequence). Trimming removed 1 base at V and 0 bases at J, with 16 bases between. This chain's CDR3 is CASSLLARVVPTNEKLFF. The CDR3 nucleotides read TGTGCCAGCAGCTTGTTGGCCAGGGTGGTTCCAACTAATGAAAAACTGTTTTTT.

The table lists this clone with a few counts. The V call is TRBV27, the J call TRBJ1-2, with a weak D call TRBD1 (5 bases). Germline values: CDR1 MNHEY, CDR2 SMNVEV (reference sequence). This CDR3 has 15 residues. V gave up 2 bases and J gave up 2 bases, with 12 bases separating them. The CDR3 region is CASSLNPGFNYGYTF. Here the CDR3 DNA reads TGTGCCAGCAGTTTAAACCCAGGGTTCAACTATGGCTACACCTTC.

The rearrangement links TRBV28 to TRBJ2-1; TRBD2 might be the D (5 bases). The CDR3 spans 14 residues. The germline V gene encodes CDR1 MDHEN and CDR2 SYDVKM. V lost 4 bases, J lost 8 bases, and 15 bases lay in between. The CDR3 region is CASSWVGIVDEQFF. In nucleotides, the CDR3 is TGTGCCAGCAGTTGGGTCGGGATAGTGGATGAGCAGTTCTTC.

The genes are TRBV9 and TRBJ1-4, with TRBD1 matching over 10 bases. The CDR3 contains 15 residues. In germline, CDR1 is SGDLS, CDR2 YYNGEE. J lost 7 bases, V lost 4 bases, and 7 bases had no gene match. CDR3 protein: CASSPVGQGVEKLFF. CDR3 coding DNA: TGTGCCAGCAGCCCGGTTGGACAGGGGGTTGAAAAACTGTTTTTT.